The 7 T cell receptor beta chains presented below share a single source sample, sequenced in a study of blood T cell repertoires in COVID-19 (dated by TCRdb to the early 2020s). The library was built by means of the immunoSEQ multiplex PCR assay. What TCRdb holds here is the immuneACCESS table cut down to in-frame rearrangements. Part of the clones is not present; checked against another copy, under half of the missing clones reflect an unresolved V gene, and the others are unexplained. The sample records about 180,000 clones, 84% of which are singletons. The biggest ten clones account for around 15% of the sample. Sequencing was carried out using PBMCs or T cells enriched from blood (not recorded which). The receptors stem from a man aged 50 or older who had recovered from COVID-19.

The V and J genes are TRBV19 and TRBJ1-2; 8 bases are shared with TRBD1. Unmatched junction bases numbered 10, after V lost 3 bases and J lost 7 bases. The CDR3 runs to 15 residues. Germline assignment: CDR1 LNHDA and CDR2 SQIVND (reference sequence). The CDR3 region is CASSMIADRVTGYTF. The CDR3 DNA is TGTGCCAGTAGTATGATAGCGGACAGGGTGACTGGCTACACCTTC. The variable domain in full, completed from reference TRBV19 and TRBJ1-2, reads DGGITQSPKYLFRKEGQNVTLSCEQNLNHDAMYWYRQDPGQGLRLIYYSQIVNDFQKGDIAEGYSVSREKKESFPLTVTSAQKNPTAFYLCASSMIADRVTGYTFGSGTRLTVV.

The rearrangement links TRBV15 to TRBJ1-1; D gene ambiguous. Germline CDR1 is LNHNV and CDR2 is YYDKDF (reference sequence). This CDR3 is 17 amino acids long. V was cut by 0 bases and J by 1 base, with 15 bases left in between. The CDR3 region has the DNA TGTGCCACCAGCAGAGATTTGTTGTCTTCAGGGAACACTGAAGCTTTCTTT. Amino acid sequence: CATSRDLLSSGNTEAFF.

The rearrangement uses TRBV25-1 and TRBJ2-1, with 11 nucleotides matching TRBD2. Unmatched junction bases numbered 11, after V lost 6 bases and J lost 10 bases. The CDR3 runs to 15 residues. CDR1 is MGHDK, CDR2 SYGVNS, per germline. As DNA, the CDR3 is TGTGCCAGCAGGACCGGGCTAGCGGGGGGTGGGGAGCAGTTCTTC. Translated: CASRTGLAGGGEQFF.

The rearrangement uses TRBV4-1 and TRBJ2-5; 8 nucleotides agree with TRBD2. Trimming took 1 base from V and 4 from J; bases not matched to a gene: 11. This CDR3 contains 17 residues. The germline V gene encodes CDR1 MGHRA and CDR2 YSYEKL. CDR3 in amino acids: CASSQGRGGLLGETQYF. DNA for the CDR3: TGCGCCAGCAGCCAAGGTCGGGGGGGGCTCTTGGGAGAGACCCAGTACTTC.

This chain links TRBV2 with TRBJ1-2; D is undetermined. In germline, CDR1 is SNHLY, CDR2 FYNNEI. The CDR3 length is 15 residues. The V end was cut by 3 bases, the J end by 7 bases, with 18 bases between. The CDR3 DNA follows: TGTGCCAGCAGTGAGCCGGGCGGGATAAAGAGTGGCTACACCTTC. Its protein product is CASSEPGGIKSGYTF.

The chain uses TRBV7-2 and TRBJ2-5; TRBD1 aligns across 8 bases. V gave up 5 bases and J gave up 6 bases; unmatched junction bases: 11. Germline V lookup: CDR1 SGHTA, CDR2 FQGNSA. The CDR3 runs 15 residues. The CDR3 sequence: CASSGGPGGKKTQYF. CDR3 DNA: TGTGCCAGCAGCGGTGGGCCAGGGGGCAAAAAGACCCAGTACTTC.

V usage is TRBV5-8 and J usage is TRBJ1-2, with D possibly TRBD1 on 5 matching bases. This CDR3 has 12 amino acids. The germline V gene has CDR1 SGHTS and CDR2 YDEGEE. The ends were cut back, 4 bases at V and 8 bases at J, with 12 bases in the middle. CDR3 residues: CASSGAAGGYTF. Written as DNA, the CDR3 is TGTGCCAGCAGCGGGGCGGCGGGGGGCTACACCTTC.